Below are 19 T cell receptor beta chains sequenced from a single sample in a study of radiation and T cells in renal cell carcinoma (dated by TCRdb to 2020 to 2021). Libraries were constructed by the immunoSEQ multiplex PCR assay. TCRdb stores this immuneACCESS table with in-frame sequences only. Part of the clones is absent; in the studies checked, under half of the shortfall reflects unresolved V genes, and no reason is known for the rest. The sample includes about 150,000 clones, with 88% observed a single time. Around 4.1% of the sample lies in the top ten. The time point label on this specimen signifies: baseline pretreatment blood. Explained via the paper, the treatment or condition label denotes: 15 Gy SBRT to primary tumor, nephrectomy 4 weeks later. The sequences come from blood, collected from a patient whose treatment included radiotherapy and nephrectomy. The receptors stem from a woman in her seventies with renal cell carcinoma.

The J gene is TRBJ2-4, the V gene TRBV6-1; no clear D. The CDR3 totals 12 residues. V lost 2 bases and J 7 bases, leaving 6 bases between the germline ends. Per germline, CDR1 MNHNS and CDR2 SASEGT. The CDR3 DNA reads TGTGCCAGCAGTGAATTGGCTAACATTCAGTACTTC. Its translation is CASSELANIQYF.

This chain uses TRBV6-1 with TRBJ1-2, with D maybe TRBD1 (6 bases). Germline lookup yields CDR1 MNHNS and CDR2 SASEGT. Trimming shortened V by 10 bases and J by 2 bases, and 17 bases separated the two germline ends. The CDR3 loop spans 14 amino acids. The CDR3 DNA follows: TGTGCCATCAGGGACGGACAGAACAACTATGGCTACACCTTC. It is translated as CAIRDGQNNYGYTF.

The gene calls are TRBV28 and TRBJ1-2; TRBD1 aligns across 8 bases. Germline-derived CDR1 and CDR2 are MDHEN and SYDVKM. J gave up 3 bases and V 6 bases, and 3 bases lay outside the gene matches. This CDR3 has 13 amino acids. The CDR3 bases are TGTGCCAGCAGCCCGGGACAGGACTATGGCTACACCTTC. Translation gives CASSPGQDYGYTF.

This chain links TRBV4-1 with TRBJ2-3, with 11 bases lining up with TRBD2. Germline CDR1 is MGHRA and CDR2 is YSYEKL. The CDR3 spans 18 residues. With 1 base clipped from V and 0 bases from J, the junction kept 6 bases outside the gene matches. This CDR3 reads CASSQGETSGVSTDTQYF. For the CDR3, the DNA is TGCGCCAGCAGCCAAGGGGAGACTAGCGGGGTGAGCACAGATACGCAGTATTTT.

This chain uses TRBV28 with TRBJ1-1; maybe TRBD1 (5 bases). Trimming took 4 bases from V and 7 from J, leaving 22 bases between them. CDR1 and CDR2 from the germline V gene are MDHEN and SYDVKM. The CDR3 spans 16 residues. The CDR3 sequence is CASSSTTATRWGEAFF. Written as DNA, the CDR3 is TGTGCCAGCAGTTCGACGACAGCGACCAGGTGGGGTGAAGCTTTCTTT.

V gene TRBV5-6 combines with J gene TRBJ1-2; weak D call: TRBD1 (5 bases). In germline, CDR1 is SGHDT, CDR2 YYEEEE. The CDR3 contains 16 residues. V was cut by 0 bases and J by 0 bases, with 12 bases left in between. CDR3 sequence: CASSLVSGGANYGYTF. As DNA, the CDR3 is TGTGCCAGCAGCTTGGTGTCTGGGGGTGCTAACTATGGCTACACCTTC.

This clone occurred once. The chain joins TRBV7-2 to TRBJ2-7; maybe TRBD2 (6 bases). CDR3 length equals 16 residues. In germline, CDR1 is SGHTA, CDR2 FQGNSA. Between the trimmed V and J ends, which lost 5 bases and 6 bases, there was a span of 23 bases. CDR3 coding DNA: TGTGCCAGCAGCACGCCTCTGACGACTAGTGTCTCCGAGCAGTACTTC. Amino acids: CASSTPLTTSVSEQYF.

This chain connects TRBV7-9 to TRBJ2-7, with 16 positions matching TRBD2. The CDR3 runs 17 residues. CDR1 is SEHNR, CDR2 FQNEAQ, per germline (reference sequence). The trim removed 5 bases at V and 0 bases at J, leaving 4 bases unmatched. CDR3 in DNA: TGTGCCAGCAGCCTAGGGACTAGCGGGGGGGCCTCCTACGAGCAGTACTTC. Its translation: CASSLGTSGGASYEQYF.

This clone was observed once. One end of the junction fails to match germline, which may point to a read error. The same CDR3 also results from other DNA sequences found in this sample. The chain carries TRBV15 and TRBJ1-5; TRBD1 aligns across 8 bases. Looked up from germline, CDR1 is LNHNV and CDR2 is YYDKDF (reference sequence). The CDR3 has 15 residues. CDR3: CATSKGRGPNQPQHF. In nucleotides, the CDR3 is TGTGCCACCAGCAAGGGCAGGGGGCCCAATCAACCCCAGCATTTT.

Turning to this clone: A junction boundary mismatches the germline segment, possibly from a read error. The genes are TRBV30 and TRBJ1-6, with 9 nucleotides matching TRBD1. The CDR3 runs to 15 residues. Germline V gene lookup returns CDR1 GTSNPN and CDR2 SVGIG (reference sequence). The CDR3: CAWSGTGAYNSPLHF. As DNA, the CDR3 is TGTGCCTGGAGTGGGACAGGGGCCTACAATTCACCCCTCCACTTT. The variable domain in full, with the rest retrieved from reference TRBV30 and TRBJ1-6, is SQTIHQWPATLVQPVGSPLSLECTVEGTSNPNLYWYRQAAGRGLQLLFYSVGIGQISSEVPQNLSASRPQDRQFILSSKKLLLSDSGFYLCAWSGTGAYNSPLHFGNGTRLTVT.

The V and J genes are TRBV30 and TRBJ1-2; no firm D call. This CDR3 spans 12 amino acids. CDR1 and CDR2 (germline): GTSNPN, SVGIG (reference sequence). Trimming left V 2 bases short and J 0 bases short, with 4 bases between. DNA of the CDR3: TGTGCCTGGAGTTTGTCTAACTATGGCTACACCTTC. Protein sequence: CAWSLSNYGYTF.

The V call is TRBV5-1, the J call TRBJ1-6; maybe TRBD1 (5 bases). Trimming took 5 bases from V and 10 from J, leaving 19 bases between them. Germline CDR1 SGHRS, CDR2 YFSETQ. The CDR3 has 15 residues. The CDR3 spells CASRKTGRTESPLHF. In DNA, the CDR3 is TGCGCCAGCAGGAAAACAGGACGGACGGAATCACCCCTCCACTTT.

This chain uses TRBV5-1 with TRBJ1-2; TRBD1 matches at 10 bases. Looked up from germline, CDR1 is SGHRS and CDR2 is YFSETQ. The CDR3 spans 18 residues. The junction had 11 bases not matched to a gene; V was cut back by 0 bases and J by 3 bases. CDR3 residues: CASSLGGDRGIMDYGYTF. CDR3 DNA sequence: TGCGCCAGCAGCTTGGGAGGGGACAGGGGTATAATGGACTATGGCTACACCTTC.

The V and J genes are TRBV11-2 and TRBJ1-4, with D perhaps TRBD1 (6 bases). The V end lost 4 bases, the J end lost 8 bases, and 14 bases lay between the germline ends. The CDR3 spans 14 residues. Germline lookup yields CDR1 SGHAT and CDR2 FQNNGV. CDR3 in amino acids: CASSSQGREEKLFF. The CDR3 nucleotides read TGTGCCAGCAGCTCCCAGGGGCGGGAGGAAAAACTGTTTTTT.

CDR3 amino acids: CASRGDGDYGYTF. The DNA of the CDR3 is TGTGCCAGCAGGGGCGACGGGGACTATGGCTACACCTTC. The chain joins TRBV28 to TRBJ1-2; D is unresolved. CDR1 and CDR2 (germline): MDHEN, SYDVKM. CDR3 length equals 13 residues. Trimming took off 6 bases at V and 3 bases at J, with 11 bases between the two ends.

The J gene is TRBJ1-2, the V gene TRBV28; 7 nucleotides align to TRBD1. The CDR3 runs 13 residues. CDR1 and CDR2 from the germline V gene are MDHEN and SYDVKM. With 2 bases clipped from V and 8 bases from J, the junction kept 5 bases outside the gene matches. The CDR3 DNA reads TGTGCCAGCAGTTTAGGACAGGCTATGGGCTACACCTTC. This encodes CASSLGQAMGYTF.

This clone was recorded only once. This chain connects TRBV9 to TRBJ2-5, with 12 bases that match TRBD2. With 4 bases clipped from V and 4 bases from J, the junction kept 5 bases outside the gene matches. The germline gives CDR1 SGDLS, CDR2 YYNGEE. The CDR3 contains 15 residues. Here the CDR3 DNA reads TGTGCCAGCAGCCTAGCGGGGGGGCTGGGAGAGACCCAGTACTTC. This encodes CASSLAGGLGETQYF.

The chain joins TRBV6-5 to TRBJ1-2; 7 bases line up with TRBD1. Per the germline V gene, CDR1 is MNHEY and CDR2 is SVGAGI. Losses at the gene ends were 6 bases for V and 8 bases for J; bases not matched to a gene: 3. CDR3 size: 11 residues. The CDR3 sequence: CASSRQGGYTF. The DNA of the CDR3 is TGTGCCAGCAGCCGACAGGGAGGCTACACCTTC.

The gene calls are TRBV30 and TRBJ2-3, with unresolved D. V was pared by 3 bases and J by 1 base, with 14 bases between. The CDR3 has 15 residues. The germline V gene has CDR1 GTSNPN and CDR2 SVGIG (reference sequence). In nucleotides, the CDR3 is TGTGCCTGGAGAACGACGTCTTTCGGCACAGATACGCAGTATTTT. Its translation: CAWRTTSFGTDTQYF.